A single sample gave rise to the 32 T cell receptor beta chains below, sequenced in a study of CD8 T cells in Susac syndrome. An input of roughly 0.5 to 1 ug of RNA was subjected to reverse transcription using random hexamers. MiXCR was run by TCRdb on the immunoSEQ multiplex PCR reads, yielding one entry per CDR3 protein. The data contain more than 150,000 distinct CDR3 sequences, approximately 96% of them singletons. Sequencing was done on a sample of CD4+ T cells from PBMCs. The receptors come from a human donor with Susac syndrome.

The chain links TRBV7-2 to TRBJ1-1, with D maybe TRBD1 (6 bases). The V gene lost 2 bases and the J gene lost 2 bases, with 18 bases spanning the gap. CDR3 size: 17 residues. The germline CDR1 and CDR2 sequences are SGHTA and FQGNSA. DNA of the CDR3: TGTGCCAGCAGCTTACGGGGGGTAAGAGGGACAAACACTGAAGCTTTCTTT. This gives the protein CASSLRGVRGTNTEAFF.

The chain recombines TRBV20-1 with TRBJ2-7; D ambiguous. Germline V gene data show CDR1 as DFQATT and CDR2 as SNEGSKA (reference sequence). This CDR3 is 13 amino acids long. Trimming stripped 2 bases from V and 0 bases from J, with 8 bases between. CDR3 amino acids: CSARQSHSYEQYF. CDR3 nucleotides: TGCAGTGCTAGACAGAGCCACTCCTACGAGCAGTACTTC.

The gene calls are TRBV6-4 and TRBJ2-3; TRBD2 matches 11 bases. The germline gives CDR1 MRHNA, CDR2 SNTAGT. V shed 4 bases, J shed 4 bases, and the junction held 4 bases outside the gene matches. This CDR3 contains 15 residues. Here the CDR3 reads CASSGLAGGPDTQYF. CDR3 nucleotide sequence: TGTGCCAGCAGTGGCCTAGCGGGGGGACCAGATACGCAGTATTTT.

The gene calls are TRBV20-1 and TRBJ2-3, with D maybe TRBD2 (6 bases). Germline CDR1 is DFQATT and CDR2 is SNEGSKA (reference sequence). The V gene lost 1 base and the J gene lost 11 bases, with 13 bases spanning the gap. CDR3 length: 12 amino acids. The CDR3 DNA reads as TGCAGTGCTAGAGTAGCTGCGGGGAAGCAGTATTTT. It translates to CSARVAAGKQYF.

The chain combines TRBV6-1 with TRBJ1-5; no firm D call. Trimming removed 5 bases at V and 6 bases at J, with 8 bases between. Per germline, CDR1 MNHNS and CDR2 SASEGT. This CDR3 region has 12 residues. CDR3 nucleotide sequence: TGTGCCAGCAGTATGACAAGTCAGCCCCAGCATTTT. Amino acid sequence: CASSMTSQPQHF.

V gene TRBV7-3 combines with J gene TRBJ2-3; the D gene is possibly TRBD1 (5 bases). The CDR3 runs to 13 residues. Germline loops: CDR1 SGHTA, CDR2 FQGTGA. The V gene lost 1 base and the J gene lost 6 bases, with 8 bases spanning the gap. The CDR3, as DNA: TGTGCCAGCAGCTTAAGCAGGGCGGATACGCAGTATTTT. Residues: CASSLSRADTQYF. Drawing the rest from reference TRBV7-3 and TRBJ2-3, the complete variable domain is GAGVSQTPSNKVTEKGKYVELRCDPISGHTALYWYRQSLGQGPEFLIYFQGTGAADDSGLPNDRFFAVRPEGSVSTLKIQRTERGDSAVYLCASSLSRADTQYFGPGTRLTVL.

This chain's CDR3 is CASSLGRAYEQYF. DNA of the CDR3: TGTGCCAGCAGCTTAGGCCGGGCTTACGAGCAGTACTTC. The gene calls are TRBV5-6 and TRBJ2-7; D is ambiguous. The germline V gene encodes CDR1 SGHDT and CDR2 YYEEEE. Trimming stripped 2 bases from V and 4 bases from J, with 10 bases between. The CDR3 sequence is 13 residues long.

The V gene is TRBV11-2, the J gene TRBJ1-2; 7 nucleotides line up with TRBD1. Germline V gives CDR1 SGHAT, CDR2 FQNNGV. Losses at the gene ends were 4 bases for V and 8 bases for J; bases not matched to a gene: 4. The CDR3 has 12 residues. The CDR3 nucleotides read TGTGCCAGCAGCTCGACAGGGCCGGGCTACACCTTC. Translation gives CASSSTGPGYTF.

The rearrangement joins TRBV6-5 to TRBJ2-5; TRBD2 matches 8 bases. Germline values: CDR1 MNHEY, CDR2 SVGAGI. Trimming at V came to 4 bases and at J to 1 base, leaving 2 bases not matched to a gene. This CDR3 spans 14 amino acids. This CDR3 is CASSSGGAQETQYF. CDR3 in DNA: TGTGCCAGCAGTTCCGGGGGGGCCCAAGAGACCCAGTACTTC.

Here the CDR3 DNA reads TGCAGCGTTTCGATAACAGGGGATGAGCAGTTCTTC. Translating gives CSVSITGDEQFF. The rearrangement links TRBV29-1 to TRBJ2-1, with 7 nucleotides matching TRBD1. The germline gives CDR1 SQVTM, CDR2 ANQGSEA. This CDR3 spans 12 amino acids. The junction had 6 bases not matched to a gene; V was cut back by 5 bases and J by 8 bases.

The table lists this clonotype with a count of one. The CDR3 nucleotides read TGCAGCGTCGGAGAGGGAACCCTTAATGAGCAGTTCTTC. This sequence encodes CSVGEGTLNEQFF. This sequence joins TRBV29-1 and TRBJ2-1; maybe TRBD2 (5 bases). V was cut by 6 bases and J by 7 bases, with 16 bases left in between. CDR1 and CDR2 (germline): SQVTM, ANQGSEA. The CDR3 sequence is 13 residues long.

V is TRBV29-1 and J is TRBJ2-1; D is tentatively TRBD1 or TRBD2 (5 bases each). Trimming removed 7 bases from V and 7 bases from J, with 11 bases in between. This CDR3 region has 11 residues. Per germline, CDR1 SQVTM and CDR2 ANQGSEA. CDR3 bases: TGCAGCGCGTCGAGGGGAAATGAGCAGTTCTTC. It encodes CSASRGNEQFF.

The genes are TRBV7-3 and TRBJ2-1; TRBD2 agrees at 11 bases. The junction had 9 bases not matched to a gene; V was cut back by 8 bases and J by 12 bases. The CDR3 covers 13 residues. Germline values: CDR1 SGHTA, CDR2 FQGTGA. In DNA, the CDR3 is TGTGCCAGCTCTAGCGGGGGGCCATCAGGGCAGTTCTTC. Amino acid sequence: CASSSGGPSGQFF.

The chain uses TRBV20-1 and TRBJ1-2, with TRBD1 as a possible D gene (5 bases). Per germline, CDR1 DFQATT and CDR2 SNEGSKA (reference sequence). The CDR3 is 14 amino acids. V was cut by 5 bases and J by 2 bases, with 15 bases left in between. CDR3 in amino acids: CSAPPGGANYGYTF. The CDR3 DNA reads as TGCAGTGCTCCCCCGGGAGGGGCGAACTATGGCTACACCTTC.

Only one count was recorded for this clonotype. The chain employs TRBV2 and TRBJ2-3; D ambiguous. This CDR3 comprises 11 residues. Trimming cost V 4 bases and J 4 bases, with 3 bases left between them. The germline CDR1 and CDR2 sequences are SNHLY and FYNNEI. The CDR3 protein is CASSASDTQYF. The CDR3 DNA reads TGTGCCAGCAGTGCGTCAGATACGCAGTATTTT.

This clonotype was seen a handful of times. The J gene is TRBJ2-1, the V gene TRBV7-2; the D is unclear. The CDR3 is made up of 11 amino acids. Germline values: CDR1 SGHTA, CDR2 FQGNSA. The ends were cut back, 2 bases at V and 15 bases at J, with 11 bases in the middle. CDR3 nucleotides: TGTGCCAGCAGCTTATCCCCCCTTCCGTTCTTC. This gives the protein CASSLSPLPFF. The complete variable domain, with remaining parts taken from reference TRBV7-2 and TRBJ2-1, reads GAGVSQSPSNKVTEKGKDVELRCDPISGHTALYWYRQSLGQGLEFLIYFQGNSAPDKSGLPSDRFSAERTGGSVSTLTIQRTQQEDSAVYLCASSLSPLPFFGPGTRLTVL.

V and J are TRBV25-1 and TRBJ1-1, with D possibly being TRBD1 (5 bases). Trimming left V 6 bases short and J 1 base short, with 12 bases between. Germline V gene lookup returns CDR1 MGHDK and CDR2 SYGVNS. CDR3 length equals 14 residues. CDR3: CASRMGPPNTEAFF. The CDR3, as DNA: TGTGCCAGCAGGATGGGACCGCCGAACACTGAAGCTTTCTTT. Combining the CDR3 with reference TRBV25-1 and TRBJ1-1 gives the whole variable domain EADIYQTPRYLVIGTGKKITLECSQTMGHDKMYWYQQDPGMELHLIHYSYGVNSTEKGDLSSESTVSRIRTEHFPLTLESARPSHTSQYLCASRMGPPNTEAFFGQGTRLTVV.

V and J are TRBV20-1 and TRBJ1-6; 7 bases are shared with TRBD1. CDR3 length: 15 amino acids. Unmatched junction bases numbered 4, after V lost 5 bases and J lost 0 bases. CDR1 and CDR2 from the germline V gene are DFQATT and SNEGSKA (reference sequence). Here the CDR3 reads CSARQGSSYNSPLHF. The CDR3 DNA sequence: TGCAGTGCTCGACAGGGTAGCTCCTATAATTCACCCCTCCACTTT.

This chain links TRBV6-2 or TRBV6-3 with TRBJ2-7, with TRBD2 as a possible D gene (6 bases). Germline V gene data show CDR1 as MNHEY and CDR2 as SVGEGT. This CDR3 spans 11 amino acids. V lost 4 bases to trimming and J lost 6 bases, with 7 bases between them. The DNA for the CDR3 is TGTGCCAGCAGTTGGGACTCCGAGCAGTACTTC. Translated, it gives CASSWDSEQYF.

The chain is built from TRBV19 and TRBJ2-5; D not resolved. Deletions cut 2 bases from V and 1 base from J, with 11 bases between. In germline, CDR1 is LNHDA, CDR2 SQIVND (reference sequence). The CDR3 is 15 amino acids. This CDR3 reads CASSITADAQETQYF. CDR3 in DNA: TGTGCCAGTAGTATAACCGCGGATGCCCAAGAGACCCAGTACTTC.

The genes are TRBV6-1 and TRBJ2-7; D might be TRBD2 (6 bases). Germline V CDR1 and CDR2: MNHNS, SASEGT. This CDR3 spans 12 amino acids. V was clipped by 6 bases and J by 7 bases, with 13 bases between them. CDR3 region: CASSLLEGEQYF. The CDR3 nucleotides are TGTGCCAGCAGCCTGTTGGAGGGTGAGCAGTACTTC.

V is TRBV29-1 and J is TRBJ2-6; tentatively, D is TRBD1 or TRBD2 (5 bases each). The CDR3 covers 15 residues. V was cut by 7 bases and J by 0 bases, with 13 bases left in between. Germline assignment: CDR1 SQVTM and CDR2 ANQGSEA. CDR3 sequence: CSAGTESSGANVLTF. CDR3 bases: TGCAGCGCTGGGACGGAGAGCTCTGGGGCCAACGTCCTGACTTTC.

The CDR3 nucleotides read TGTGCCAGCAGCCCCTTTTCCGGGACCCACTATGGCTACACCTTC. It encodes CASSPFSGTHYGYTF. The chain is built from TRBV7-9 and TRBJ1-2; possible D gene TRBD1, 5 bases. The CDR3 has 15 residues. V lost 5 bases and J 3 bases, leaving 16 bases between the germline ends. Germline assignment: CDR1 SEHNR and CDR2 FQNEAQ (reference sequence).

The rearrangement links TRBV28 to TRBJ1-1; possibly TRBD1 for D (5 bases). The V end lost 3 bases, the J end lost 10 bases, and 15 bases lay between the germline ends. CDR1 is MDHEN, CDR2 SYDVKM, per germline. The CDR3 consists of 13 residues. The CDR3 nucleotides read TGTGCCAGCAGTTTTTCGGGGGTGGATGGAGCTTTCTTT. This codes for CASSFSGVDGAFF.

This chain joins TRBV29-1 and TRBJ2-5, with D hard to call. V dropped 5 bases and J dropped 5 bases, with 3 bases sitting between them. The CDR3 consists of 9 residues. The germline V gene encodes CDR1 SQVTM and CDR2 ANQGSEA. The CDR3 protein is CSVSETQYF. The DNA for the CDR3 is TGCAGCGTTAGTGAGACCCAGTACTTC. The full variable domain, its missing parts supplied by reference TRBV29-1 and TRBJ2-5, is SAVISQKPSRDICQRGTSLTIQCQVDSQVTMMFWYRQQPGQSLTLIATANQGSEATYESGFVIDKFPISRPNLTFSTLTVSNMSPEDSSIYLCSVSETQYFGPGTRLLVL.

This chain uses TRBV29-1 with TRBJ1-1; no firm D call. CDR3 length equals 13 residues. Germline values: CDR1 SQVTM, CDR2 ANQGSEA. Deletions cut 8 bases from V and 5 bases from J, with 18 bases between. For the CDR3, the DNA is TGCAGCCTCGGTATAGGCGGTAGGACTGAAGCTTTCTTT. Translated: CSLGIGGRTEAFF.

As regards this clonotype: The DNA is omitted, as the CDR3 cannot be located on it reliably, and the CDR3 follows TCRdb's listing. The chain links TRBV23-1 to TRBJ1-4; TRBD1, the D gene given by the table, was not confirmed from the DNA. TRBV23-1 is identified as an open reading frame with a role that is uncertain. Termini included, the CDR3 measures 17 amino acids. CDR3 sequence reads: CASSQSKQGELMKNCFF.

The rearrangement links TRBV6-5 to TRBJ1-4, with a possible D match to TRBD1 (5 bases). The V end lost 8 bases, the J end lost 4 bases, and 17 bases lay between the germline ends. Germline V gene sequence: CDR1 MNHEY, CDR2 SVGAGI. The CDR3 has 15 amino acids. The CDR3 here is CASASIGASNEKLFF. In DNA, the CDR3 is TGTGCCAGCGCTTCGATAGGGGCGAGTAATGAAAAACTGTTTTTT.

V and J are TRBV5-6 and TRBJ2-4; no clear D gene. CDR1 is SGHDT, CDR2 YYEEEE, per germline. This CDR3 region has 13 residues. V was trimmed by 0 bases and J by 4 bases, leaving 5 bases between them. The CDR3 loop reads CASSLGRKNIQYF. In nucleotides, the CDR3 is TGTGCCAGCAGCTTGGGACGGAAAAACATTCAGTACTTC.

The genes are TRBV18 and TRBJ1-1; 7 bases match TRBD1. V lost 5 bases to trimming and J lost 1 base; unmatched junction nucleotides: 4. The CDR3 sequence is 14 residues long. Per germline, CDR1 KGHSH and CDR2 LQKENI. The CDR3 region has the DNA TGTGCCAGCTCAGACAGGGTAGAGAACACTGAAGCTTTCTTT. The encoded protein is CASSDRVENTEAFF. Together with reference TRBV18 and TRBJ1-1, the CDR3 gives the full variable domain: NAGVMQNPRHLVRRRGQEARLRCSPMKGHSHVYWYRQLPEEGLKFMVYLQKENIIDESGMPKERFSAEFPKEGPSILRIQQVVRGDSAAYFCASSDRVENTEAFFGQGTRLTVV.

V gene TRBV20-1 combines with J gene TRBJ2-1; a possible D gene is TRBD1 (6 bases). Trimming stripped 0 bases from V and 5 bases from J, with 14 bases between. The germline V gene has CDR1 DFQATT and CDR2 SNEGSKA (reference sequence). This CDR3 contains 15 residues. CDR3 sequence reads: CSARDQGRRNNEQFF. As DNA, the CDR3 is TGCAGTGCTAGAGATCAGGGGCGCAGGAACAATGAGCAGTTCTTC.

The rearrangement joins TRBV29-1 to TRBJ2-7; 9 bases are a match to TRBD1. Germline V lookup: CDR1 SQVTM, CDR2 ANQGSEA. V shed 7 bases, J shed 5 bases, and the junction held 9 bases outside the gene matches. The CDR3 loop spans 13 amino acids. The CDR3 sequence: CSATGTGINEQYF. CDR3 bases: TGCAGCGCAACCGGGACAGGGATCAACGAGCAGTACTTC.